The 12 T cell receptor beta chains below were found in one sample sequenced in a study of a mutant IDH1 vaccine in newly diagnosed glioma. Their antigens remain unidentified. This sample's time point: week 35, safety follow-up. Every single dose of the vaccine, 300 ug of mutant IDH1 20-mer peptide, came with topical imiquimod. Data came from immunoSEQ multiplex PCR; TCRdb stores just in-frame clones and leaves some out. The data show just under 70,000 clones, roughly 84% seen once. Sequences were derived from PBMCs, sampled from a glioma patient whose treatment included an IDH1 peptide vaccine. All receptors derive from a man aged 18 to 29 with glioma.

This chain connects TRBV14 to TRBJ1-1, with D possibly TRBD1 on 6 matching bases. This CDR3 has 14 amino acids. Germline V CDR1 and CDR2: SGHDN, FVKESK. The V gene lost 0 bases and the J gene lost 7 bases, with 12 bases spanning the gap. The CDR3 coding sequence is TGTGCCAGCAGCCAAGATCTACAGGGAGTTGAAGCTTTCTTT. Translating gives CASSQDLQGVEAFF.

The CDR3 region is CASSQGAGGRPEQYF. In DNA, the CDR3 is TGTGCCAGCAGCCAGGGGGCGGGAGGGCGACCCGAGCAGTACTTC. The chain carries TRBV2 and TRBJ2-7; maybe TRBD2 (9 bases). From germline, CDR1 is SNHLY and CDR2 FYNNEI. The CDR3 runs to 15 residues. V lost 6 bases, J lost 6 bases, and 21 bases lay in between.

The chain carries TRBV19 and TRBJ1-6; TRBD1 matches at 7 bases. The V segment lost 6 bases and the J segment 2 bases; nucleotides outside the gene matches: 10. CDR3 size: 17 residues. Germline CDR1 and CDR2: LNHDA and SQIVND (reference sequence). The CDR3 loop reads CASRLKGAGPYNSPLHF. The CDR3 DNA is TGTGCCAGTAGGCTAAAGGGGGCAGGGCCCTATAATTCACCCCTCCACTTT.

The gene calls are TRBV28 and TRBJ1-1; D gene uncertain. Germline V gene data show CDR1 as MDHEN and CDR2 as SYDVKM. Trimming shortened V by 3 bases and J by 1 base, and 6 bases separated the two germline ends. The CDR3 runs 13 residues. In DNA, the CDR3 is TGTGCCAGCAGTTTGACCTGGAACACTGAAGCTTTCTTT. This encodes CASSLTWNTEAFF. Drawing the rest from reference TRBV28 and TRBJ1-1, the complete variable domain is DVKVTQSSRYLVKRTGEKVFLECVQDMDHENMFWYRQDPGLGLRLIYFSYDVKMKEKGDIPEGYSVSREKKERFSLILESASTNQTSMYLCASSLTWNTEAFFGQGTRLTVV.

The CDR3 is CASRTESGNTIYF. The CDR3 DNA is TGTGCCTCTCGCACAGAGTCCGGAAACACCATATATTTT. J is TRBJ1-3 and V is TRBV6-1; D not resolved. Looked up from germline, CDR1 is MNHNS and CDR2 is SASEGT. V was pared by 11 bases and J by 4 bases, with 15 bases between. This CDR3 comprises 13 residues.

This chain links TRBV19 with TRBJ2-5; the D gene is possibly TRBD1 (5 bases). Trimming left V 4 bases short and J 3 bases short, with 12 bases between. This CDR3 contains 14 residues. Germline-derived CDR1 and CDR2 are LNHDA and SQIVND (reference sequence). CDR3 nucleotides: TGTGCCAGTAGTAACGCAGGGATAGAAGAGACCCAGTACTTC. As protein: CASSNAGIEETQYF. Full variable domain (outside the CDR3, taken from reference TRBV19 and TRBJ2-5): DGGITQSPKYLFRKEGQNVTLSCEQNLNHDAMYWYRQDPGQGLRLIYYSQIVNDFQKGDIAEGYSVSREKKESFPLTVTSAQKNPTAFYLCASSNAGIEETQYFGPGTRLLVL.

The chain uses TRBV7-6 and TRBJ2-6, with D perhaps TRBD1 (5 bases). The CDR3 runs to 19 residues. Germline V gene sequence: CDR1 SGHVS, CDR2 FNYEAQ. Deletions cut 5 bases from V and 0 bases from J, with 20 bases between. The CDR3 DNA is TGTGCCAGCAGCCCCGACCCACTCACACAGGCCTCTGGGGCCAACGTCCTGACTTTC. Amino acid sequence: CASSPDPLTQASGANVLTF.

This chain connects TRBV30 to TRBJ2-3; 13 bases match TRBD2. This CDR3 contains 16 residues. CDR1 is GTSNPN, CDR2 SVGIG, per germline (reference sequence). V shed 1 base, J shed 3 bases, and the junction held 4 bases outside the gene matches. CDR3 coding DNA: TGTGCCTGGAGTGACGGACTAGCGGGAGTTACAGATACGCAGTATTTT. Amino acid sequence: CAWSDGLAGVTDTQYF.

The V and J genes are TRBV7-9 and TRBJ1-2; a weak D match, TRBD1 (6 bases). Germline CDR1 reads SEHNR; CDR2 reads FQNEAQ (reference sequence). The CDR3 has 15 amino acids. Trimming left V 3 bases short and J 5 bases short, with 16 bases between. The CDR3: CASSFSPAGTYGYTF. CDR3 nucleotides: TGTGCCAGCAGCTTCTCCCCCGCCGGGACATATGGCTACACCTTC. The full variable domain, completed using reference TRBV7-9 and TRBJ1-2, is DTGVSQNPRHKITKRGQNVTFRCDPISEHNRLYWYRQTLGQGPEFLTYFQNEAQLEKSRLLSDRFSAERPKGSFSTLEIQRTEQGDSAMYLCASSFSPAGTYGYTFGSGTRLTVV.

V is TRBV9 and J is TRBJ2-1; 8 bases are shared with TRBD1. The length of the CDR3 is 15 residues. The germline V gene has CDR1 SGDLS and CDR2 YYNGEE. J was trimmed by 5 bases and V by 0 bases; bases with no gene match: 4. CDR3 sequence: CASSVGQGAHNEQFF. The CDR3 DNA is TGTGCCAGCAGCGTAGGCCAGGGGGCGCACAATGAGCAGTTCTTC.

The rearrangement links TRBV27 to TRBJ2-7; 8 nucleotides agree with TRBD1. This CDR3 spans 14 amino acids. J lost 2 bases, V lost 6 bases, and 6 bases had no gene match. Germline lookup yields CDR1 MNHEY and CDR2 SMNVEV (reference sequence). The CDR3 loop is CASSTTGGAYEQYF. The DNA for the CDR3 is TGTGCCAGCAGCACCACAGGGGGAGCCTACGAGCAGTACTTC.

A remark on this clone: An end of the junction differs from the germline gene, which may be a read error. The chain is built from TRBV6-6 and TRBJ1-1, with D maybe TRBD1 (6 bases). Germline V gene lookup returns CDR1 MNHNY and CDR2 SVGAGI (reference sequence). The CDR3 runs 13 residues. In nucleotides, the CDR3 is TGTGCCAGCAGCTACAGGGAGGCCACTGAAACTTTCTTT. The encoded protein is CASSYREATETFF.